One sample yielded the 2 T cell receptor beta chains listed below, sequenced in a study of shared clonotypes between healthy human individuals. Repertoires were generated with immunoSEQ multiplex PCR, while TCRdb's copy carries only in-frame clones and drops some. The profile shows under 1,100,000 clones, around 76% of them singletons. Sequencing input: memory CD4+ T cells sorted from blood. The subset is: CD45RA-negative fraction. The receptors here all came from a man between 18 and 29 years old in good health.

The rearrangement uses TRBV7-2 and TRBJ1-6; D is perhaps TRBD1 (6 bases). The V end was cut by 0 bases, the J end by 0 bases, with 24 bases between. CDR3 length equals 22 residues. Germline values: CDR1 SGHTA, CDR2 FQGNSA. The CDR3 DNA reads TGTGCCAGCAGCTTAGCGAAAGGGGTGGCAGGGGCCCCGAGCTCCTATAATTCACCCCTCCACTTT. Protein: CASSLAKGVAGAPSSYNSPLHF.

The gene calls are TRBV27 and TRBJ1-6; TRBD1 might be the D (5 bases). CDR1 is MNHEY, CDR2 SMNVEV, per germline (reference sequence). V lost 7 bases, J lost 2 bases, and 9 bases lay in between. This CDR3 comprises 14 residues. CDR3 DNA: TGTGCCAGCATCAGGGCCCCCTATAATTCACCCCTCCACTTT. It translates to CASIRAPYNSPLHF.